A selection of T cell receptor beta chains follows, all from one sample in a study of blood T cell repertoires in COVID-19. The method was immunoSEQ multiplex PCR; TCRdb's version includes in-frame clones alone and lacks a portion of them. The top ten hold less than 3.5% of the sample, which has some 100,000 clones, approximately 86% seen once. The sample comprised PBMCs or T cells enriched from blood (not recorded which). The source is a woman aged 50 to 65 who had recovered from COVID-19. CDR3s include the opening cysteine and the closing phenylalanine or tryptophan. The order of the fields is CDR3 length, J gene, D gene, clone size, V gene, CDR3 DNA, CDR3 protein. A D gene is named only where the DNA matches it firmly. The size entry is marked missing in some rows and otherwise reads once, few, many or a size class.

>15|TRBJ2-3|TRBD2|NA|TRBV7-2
TGTGCCAGCAGCCAGCCGGGACTAGCGGGAGATACGCAGTATTTT
CASSQPGLAGDTQYF
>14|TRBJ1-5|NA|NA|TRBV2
TGTGCCAGCAGTGAACAGTCAGGTCATCAGCCCCAGCATTTT
CASSEQSGHQPQHF
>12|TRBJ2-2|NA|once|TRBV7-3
TGTGCCAGCAGCTTAGCGACCGGGGAGCTGTTTTTT
CASSLATGELFF
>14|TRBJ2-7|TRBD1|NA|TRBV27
TGTGCCAGCAGTTTATGGGACAGCTCCTACGAGCAGTACTTC
CASSLWDSSYEQYF
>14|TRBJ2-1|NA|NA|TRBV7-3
TGTGCCAGCAGCCCAGTTAGCGGATACAATGAGCAGTTCTTC
CASSPVSGYNEQFF
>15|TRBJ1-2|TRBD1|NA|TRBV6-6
TGTGCCAGCCTCCCAGGGACAGGGATTGGAGGAGGCTACACCTTC
CASLPGTGIGGGYTF
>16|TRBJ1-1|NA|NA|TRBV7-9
TGTGCCAGCAGCCGGACGGGGGTGCCCATGAACACTGAAGCTTTCTTT
CASSRTGVPMNTEAFF
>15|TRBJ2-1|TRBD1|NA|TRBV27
TGTGCCAGCAGTTTATCGGGTCAGGGGGCCGGTGAGCAGTTCTTC
CASSLSGQGAGEQFF
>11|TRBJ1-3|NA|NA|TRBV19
TGTGCCAGTAGTATCGCGGACACCATATATTTT
CASSIADTIYF
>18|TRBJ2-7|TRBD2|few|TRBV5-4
TGTGCCAGCAGCTTGGACCCTAGCCGGGGGGTTAGCTCCTACGAGCAGTACTTC
CASSLDPSRGVSSYEQYF
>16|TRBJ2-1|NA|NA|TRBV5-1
TGCGCCAGCAACCCCGGGCCACGACAGAGCTATAATGAGCAGTTCTTC
CASNPGPRQSYNEQFF
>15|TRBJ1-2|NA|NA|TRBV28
TGTGCCAGCAGCCTGGGACTTCAGCCCAGGGATGGCTACACCTTC
CASSLGLQPRDGYTF
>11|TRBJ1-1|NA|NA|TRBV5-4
TGTGCCCTGGGCGAGAACACTGAAGCTTTCTTT
CALGENTEAFF
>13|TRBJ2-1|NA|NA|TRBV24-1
TGTGCCACCAGTGATGGCCATGAGACTAGGAAGTTCTTC
CATSDGHETRKFF
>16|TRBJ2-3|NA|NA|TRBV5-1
TGCGCCAGCAGCCCCAGGGATCGAAAGGGCACAGATACGCAGTATTTT
CASSPRDRKGTDTQYF
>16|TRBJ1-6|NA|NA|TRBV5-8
TGTGCCAGCAGCTTGCCCCGGGGAGGGTTTAATTCACCCCTCCACTTT
CASSLPRGGFNSPLHF
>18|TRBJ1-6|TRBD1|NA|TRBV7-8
TGTGCCAGCAGCTTAGCCTCCGGGACAGGAAATCATAATTCACCCCTCCACTTT
CASSLASGTGNHNSPLHF
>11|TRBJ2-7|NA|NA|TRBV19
TGTGCCAGTAGTACTCCCCGCGAGCAGTACTTC
CASSTPREQYF
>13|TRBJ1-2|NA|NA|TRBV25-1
TGTGCCAGCAGTCACCCACAGACCTATGGCTACACCTTC
CASSHPQTYGYTF
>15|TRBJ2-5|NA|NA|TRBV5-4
TGTGCCAGCAGCTTAGCTGGAGGGCCCTGGGAGACCCAGTACTTC
CASSLAGGPWETQYF
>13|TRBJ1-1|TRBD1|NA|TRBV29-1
TGCAGCGTCCAGTCGACAGGGGGCTCTGAAGCTTTCTTT
CSVQSTGGSEAFF
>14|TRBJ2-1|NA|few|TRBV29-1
TGCAGCGTCCAAGTGACCACCAGCGGCCATGAGCAGTTCTTC
CSVQVTTSGHEQFF
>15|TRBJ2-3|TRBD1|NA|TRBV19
TGTGCCAGTAGTATAGGTGACAGGGGCATGGATACGCAGTATTTT
CASSIGDRGMDTQYF
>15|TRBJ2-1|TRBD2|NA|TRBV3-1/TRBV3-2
TGTGCCAGCAGCCAAGGGACTAGGGCTCGGAATGAGCAGTTCTTC
CASSQGTRARNEQFF
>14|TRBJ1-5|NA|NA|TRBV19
TGTGCCAGTAGTTCGGGGTACCTCGATCAGCCCCAGCATTTT
CASSSGYLDQPQHF
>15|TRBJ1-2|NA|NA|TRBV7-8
TGTGCCAGCAGTCGCCGGGGAGGGGGTGACTATGGCTACACCTTC
CASSRRGGGDYGYTF
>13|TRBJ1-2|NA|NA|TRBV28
TGTGCCAGCAGTTATCCACTTCGTTATGGCTACACCTTC
CASSYPLRYGYTF
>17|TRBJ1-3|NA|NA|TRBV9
TGTGCCAGCAGCGAGGGGGAACCTGCCCTCTCTGGAAACACCATATATTTT
CASSEGEPALSGNTIYF
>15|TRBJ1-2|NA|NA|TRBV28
TGTGCCAGCAGCCTTCCCGTCACTGCAATCTATGGCTACACCTTC
CASSLPVTAIYGYTF